This T cell receptor beta chain was profiled in a study of glioma-infiltrating T cells. Study conclusions and caveats: Gliomas, especially low-grade, showed above-expected tissue-blood divergence; non-neoplastic patients showed below.

Germline V lookup: CDR1 KGHSH, CDR2 LQKENI. The CDR3 runs 15 residues. V was shortened by 6 bases and J by 2 bases, with 16 bases between the two germline ends. This clonotype was counted between two and nine times. Its target is unknown. The iRepertoire nested amplicon-rescue multiplex PCR amplified TCR alpha and beta CDR3s from RNA. One-step reverse transcription and amplification started from around 100-400 ng of tissue mRNA or PBMC total RNA. MiXCR was run by TCRdb on the multiplex PCR reads, yielding one entry per CDR3 protein. The data contain about 190,000 distinct CDR3 sequences, 30% to 40% of them singletons.

The TCR originated in a human donor with low-grade glioma or glioblastoma, undergoing nonglioma brain surgery, or in good health (not recorded which). V and J are TRBV18 and TRBJ2-5; D may be TRBD2 (5 bases). Sequencing used glioma tissue, nonneoplastic brain tissue, or PBMCs (not recorded which). CDR3 nucleotide sequence: TGTGCCAGCTCCCGGGAAACCCCAACTCAAGAGACCCAGTACTTC. As protein: CASSRETPTQETQYF.